The TCR beta chain described here comes from a study of shared clonotypes between healthy human individuals. Germline loops: CDR1 LGHNA, CDR2 YSLEER. V was trimmed by 9 bases and J by 2 bases, leaving 16 bases between them. The length of the CDR3 is 15 residues. In the naive CD8 group, cells lacked CD45RO and were positively selected for CCR7, so terminally differentiated effector memory CD45RA+ cells were left out. Using immunoSEQ multiplex PCR, the repertoire was profiled, and TCRdb retains in-frame clones only, with some absent. The profile shows more than 2 million clones, about 95% of them singletons.

Material for sequencing was naive CD8+ T cells sorted from blood. The chain has TRBV4-3 and TRBJ2-2; D perhaps matches TRBD2 (6 bases). The source of this sequence is a man younger than 35 in good health. This chain's CDR3 is CASAPGSGNTGELFF. CDR3 bases: TGCGCCAGTGCCCCGGGTAGCGGTAACACCGGGGAGCTGTTTTTT.